This TCR beta chain is from a study of cytomegalovirus exposure and HLA in healthy donors. Study-level background: Around 80 million unique TCR sequences came from HLA-typed donors in an early release. Study observations and caveats: The Asian-associated ancestry cluster reportedly had fewer N-insertions than the approximately 670-donor mean in a later analysis. Many donors carried some public TCRs, although rarity characterized most TCR sequences.

Concerning this clone itself: Its antigen is undetermined.

In the PCR, 60 Vbeta and 13 Jbeta primers were used. Some clones are missing from TCRdb's copy, which holds only in-frame ones; the method was immunoSEQ multiplex PCR. Altogether 83,000 or so clones are present, around 75% being singletons, with the ten largest covering over 12%. Germline lookup yields CDR1 MDHEN and CDR2 SYDVKM. This CDR3 has 14 amino acids. The ends lost 6 bases at V and 4 bases at J; junction bases unmatched: 4. The specimen sequenced was PBMCs. This TCR derives from a middle-aged woman in good health and CMV-seropositive. The genes are TRBV28 and TRBJ1-1; TRBD1 agrees at 11 bases. The DNA for the CDR3 is TGTGCCAGCAGGCCCGGGACAGGGGGCACTGAAGCTTTCTTT. Encoded protein: CASRPGTGGTEAFF. Based on the CDR3 plus reference TRBV28 and TRBJ1-1, the full variable domain is DVKVTQSSRYLVKRTGEKVFLECVQDMDHENMFWYRQDPGLGLRLIYFSYDVKMKEKGDIPEGYSVSREKKERFSLILESASTNQTSMYLCASRPGTGGTEAFFGQGTRLTVV.